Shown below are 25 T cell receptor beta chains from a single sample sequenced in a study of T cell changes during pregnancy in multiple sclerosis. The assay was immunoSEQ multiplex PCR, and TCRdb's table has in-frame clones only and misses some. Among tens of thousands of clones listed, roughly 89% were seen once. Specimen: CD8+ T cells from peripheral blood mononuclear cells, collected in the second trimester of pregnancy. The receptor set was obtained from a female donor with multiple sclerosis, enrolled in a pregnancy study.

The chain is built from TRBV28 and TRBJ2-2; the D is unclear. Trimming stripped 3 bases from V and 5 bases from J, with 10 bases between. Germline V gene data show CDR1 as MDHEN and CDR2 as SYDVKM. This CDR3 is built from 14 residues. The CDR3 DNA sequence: TGTGCCAGCAGTTTGAGGAAGTGGACCGGGGAGCTGTTTTTT. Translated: CASSLRKWTGELFF.

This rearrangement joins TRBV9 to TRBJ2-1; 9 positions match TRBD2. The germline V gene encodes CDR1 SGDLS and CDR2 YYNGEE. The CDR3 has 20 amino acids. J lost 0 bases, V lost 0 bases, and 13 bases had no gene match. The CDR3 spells CASSVDPASGVRSSYNEQFF. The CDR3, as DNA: TGTGCCAGCAGCGTAGACCCGGCTAGCGGGGTTAGGAGCTCCTACAATGAGCAGTTCTTC.

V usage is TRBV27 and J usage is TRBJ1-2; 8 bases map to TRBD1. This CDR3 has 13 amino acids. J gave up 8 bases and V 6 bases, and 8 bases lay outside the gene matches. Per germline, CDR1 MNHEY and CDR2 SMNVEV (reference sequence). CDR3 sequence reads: CASSLGQGRGYTF. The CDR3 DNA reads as TGTGCCAGCAGCCTAGGACAGGGCCGGGGCTACACCTTC.

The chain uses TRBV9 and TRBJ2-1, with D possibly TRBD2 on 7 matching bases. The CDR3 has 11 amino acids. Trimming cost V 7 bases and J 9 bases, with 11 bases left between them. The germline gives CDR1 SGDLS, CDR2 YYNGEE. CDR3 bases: TGTGCCAGCGGTGGGGGGGCTGAGCAGTTCTTC. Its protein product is CASGGGAEQFF.

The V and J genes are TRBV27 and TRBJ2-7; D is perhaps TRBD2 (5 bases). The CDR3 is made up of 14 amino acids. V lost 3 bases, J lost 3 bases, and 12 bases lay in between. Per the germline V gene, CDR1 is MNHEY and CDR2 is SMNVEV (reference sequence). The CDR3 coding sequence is TGTGCCAGCAGTTTTCGGTCGGGATTCTACGAGCAGTACTTC. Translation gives CASSFRSGFYEQYF.

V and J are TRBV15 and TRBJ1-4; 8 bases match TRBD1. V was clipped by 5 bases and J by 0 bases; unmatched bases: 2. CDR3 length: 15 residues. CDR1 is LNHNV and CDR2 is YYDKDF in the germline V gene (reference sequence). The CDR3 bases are TGTGCCACCAGCTTGGGACAGGCAACTAATGAAAAACTGTTTTTT. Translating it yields CATSLGQATNEKLFF.

CDR3 sequence: CASSIDGAGHGDTQYF. The CDR3 nucleotides read TGTGCCAGTAGTATAGATGGGGCAGGGCATGGAGATACGCAGTATTTT. The chain has TRBV19 and TRBJ2-3, with D perhaps matching TRBD1 (5 bases). The CDR3 covers 16 residues. V was pared by 0 bases and J by 5 bases, with 15 bases between. Looked up from germline, CDR1 is LNHDA and CDR2 is SQIVND (reference sequence). The whole variable domain, filled in from reference TRBV19 and TRBJ2-3, reads DGGITQSPKYLFRKEGQNVTLSCEQNLNHDAMYWYRQDPGQGLRLIYYSQIVNDFQKGDIAEGYSVSREKKESFPLTVTSAQKNPTAFYLCASSIDGAGHGDTQYFGPGTRLTVL.

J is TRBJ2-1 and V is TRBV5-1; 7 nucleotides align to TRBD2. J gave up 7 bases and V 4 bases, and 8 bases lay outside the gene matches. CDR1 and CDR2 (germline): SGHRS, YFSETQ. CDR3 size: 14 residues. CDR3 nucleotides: TGCGCCAGCAGCCCCCGGGACGGGGGGAATGAGCAGTTCTTC. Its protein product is CASSPRDGGNEQFF.

CDR3 coding DNA: TGCAGCGTTGTATCGACTTCCAGCTATGGCTACACCTTC. Protein: CSVVSTSSYGYTF. The chain carries TRBV29-1 and TRBJ1-2; unclear D gene. Germline CDR1 SQVTM, CDR2 ANQGSEA. V lost 4 bases, J lost 4 bases, and 13 bases lay in between. The CDR3 is 13 amino acids. Combining the CDR3 with reference TRBV29-1 and TRBJ1-2 gives the whole variable domain SAVISQKPSRDICQRGTSLTIQCQVDSQVTMMFWYRQQPGQSLTLIATANQGSEATYESGFVIDKFPISRPNLTFSTLTVSNMSPEDSSIYLCSVVSTSSYGYTFGSGTRLTVV.

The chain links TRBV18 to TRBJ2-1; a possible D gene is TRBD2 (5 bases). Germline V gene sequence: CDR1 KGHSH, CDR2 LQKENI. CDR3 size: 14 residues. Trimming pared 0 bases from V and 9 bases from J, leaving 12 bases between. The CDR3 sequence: CASSPPSGWSEQFF. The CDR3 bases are TGTGCCAGCTCACCACCCTCGGGGTGGAGTGAGCAGTTCTTC. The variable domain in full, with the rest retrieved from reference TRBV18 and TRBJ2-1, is NAGVMQNPRHLVRRRGQEARLRCSPMKGHSHVYWYRQLPEEGLKFMVYLQKENIIDESGMPKERFSAEFPKEGPSILRIQQVVRGDSAAYFCASSPPSGWSEQFFGPGTRLTVL.

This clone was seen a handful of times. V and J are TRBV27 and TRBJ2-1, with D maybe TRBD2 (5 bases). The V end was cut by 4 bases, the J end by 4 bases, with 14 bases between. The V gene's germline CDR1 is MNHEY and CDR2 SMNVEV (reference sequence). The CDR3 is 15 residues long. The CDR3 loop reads CASSSRTPRYNEQFF. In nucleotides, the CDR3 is TGTGCCAGCAGTTCCAGGACTCCACGGTACAATGAGCAGTTCTTC.

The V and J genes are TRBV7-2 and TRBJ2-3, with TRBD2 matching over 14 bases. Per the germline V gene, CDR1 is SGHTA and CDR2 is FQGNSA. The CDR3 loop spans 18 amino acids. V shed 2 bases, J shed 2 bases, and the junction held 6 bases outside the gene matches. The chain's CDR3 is CASSLSGTSGGHTDTQYF. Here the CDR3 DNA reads TGTGCCAGCAGCTTATCTGGGACTAGCGGGGGCCACACAGATACGCAGTATTTT.

CDR3 nucleotides: TGTGCCAGCAGTGAAGGGGGAGGCAGCGCTTCGGCCCAGTACTTC. It is translated as CASSEGGGSASAQYF. This rearrangement joins TRBV6-1 to TRBJ2-5; possible D gene TRBD2, 6 bases. The CDR3 consists of 15 residues. The germline V gene has CDR1 MNHNS and CDR2 SASEGT. The V end was cut by 1 base, the J end by 9 bases, with 18 bases between.

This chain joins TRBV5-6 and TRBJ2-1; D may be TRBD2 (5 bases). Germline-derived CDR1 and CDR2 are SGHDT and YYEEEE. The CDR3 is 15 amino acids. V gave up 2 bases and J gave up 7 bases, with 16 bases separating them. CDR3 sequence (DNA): TGTGCCAGCAGCTTAAGGATGAGACTACTAAATGAGCAGTTCTTC. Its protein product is CASSLRMRLLNEQFF.

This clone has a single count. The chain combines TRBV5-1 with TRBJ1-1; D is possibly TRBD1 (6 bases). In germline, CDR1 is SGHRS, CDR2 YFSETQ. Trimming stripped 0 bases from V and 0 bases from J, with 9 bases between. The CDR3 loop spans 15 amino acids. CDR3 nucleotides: TGCGCCAGCAGCTTGGAGGGGGTATTGAACACTGAAGCTTTCTTT. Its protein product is CASSLEGVLNTEAFF.

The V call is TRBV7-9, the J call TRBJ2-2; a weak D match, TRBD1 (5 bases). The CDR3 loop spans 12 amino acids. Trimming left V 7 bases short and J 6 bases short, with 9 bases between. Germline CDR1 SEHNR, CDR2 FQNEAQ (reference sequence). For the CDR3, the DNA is TGTGCCAGCATCCCACAGGCCGGGGAGCTGTTTTTT. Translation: CASIPQAGELFF. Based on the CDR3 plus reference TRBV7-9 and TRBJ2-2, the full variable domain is DTGVSQNPRHKITKRGQNVTFRCDPISEHNRLYWYRQTLGQGPEFLTYFQNEAQLEKSRLLSDRFSAERPKGSFSTLEIQRTEQGDSAMYLCASIPQAGELFFGEGSRLTVL.

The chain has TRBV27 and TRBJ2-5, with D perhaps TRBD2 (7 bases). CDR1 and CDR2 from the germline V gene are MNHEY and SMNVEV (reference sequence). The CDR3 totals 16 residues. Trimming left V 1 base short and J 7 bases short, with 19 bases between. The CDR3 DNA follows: TGTGCCAGCAGTTTATTTGCGGGGGCCCAGCGCTGGACCCAGTACTTC. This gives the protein CASSLFAGAQRWTQYF.

Here the CDR3 reads CASSQDGGPASLPYEQYF. As DNA, the CDR3 is TGTGCCAGCAGCCAGGACGGGGGGCCGGCTAGCCTGCCCTACGAGCAGTACTTC. The chain uses TRBV7-9 and TRBJ2-7, with a possible D match to TRBD2 (7 bases). CDR3 length: 18 amino acids. The V and J ends lost 5 bases and 2 bases respectively, with 25 bases between them. The germline V gene has CDR1 SEHNR and CDR2 FQNEAQ (reference sequence).

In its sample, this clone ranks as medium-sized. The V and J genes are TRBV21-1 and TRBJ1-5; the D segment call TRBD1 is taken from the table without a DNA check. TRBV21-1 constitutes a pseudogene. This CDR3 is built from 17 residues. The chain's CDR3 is CASRKAGQGLRNQPQHF. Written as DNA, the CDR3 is TGTGCCAGCAGGAAGGCGGGACAGGGGTTGCGCAATCAGCCCCAGCATTTT.

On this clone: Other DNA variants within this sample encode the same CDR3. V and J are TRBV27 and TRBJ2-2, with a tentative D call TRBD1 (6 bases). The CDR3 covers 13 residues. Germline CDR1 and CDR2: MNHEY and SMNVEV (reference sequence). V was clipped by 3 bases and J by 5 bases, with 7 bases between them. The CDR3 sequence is CASSFQGTGELFF. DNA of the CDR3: TGTGCCAGCAGTTTTCAGGGGACCGGGGAGCTGTTTTTT.

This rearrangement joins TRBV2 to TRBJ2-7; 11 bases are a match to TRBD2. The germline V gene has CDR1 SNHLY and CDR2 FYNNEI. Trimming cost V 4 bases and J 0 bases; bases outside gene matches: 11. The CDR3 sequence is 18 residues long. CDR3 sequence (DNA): TGTGCCAGCAGTGCCGGACTAGCGGGCATGAGGAGCTCCTACGAGCAGTACTTC. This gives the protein CASSAGLAGMRSSYEQYF.

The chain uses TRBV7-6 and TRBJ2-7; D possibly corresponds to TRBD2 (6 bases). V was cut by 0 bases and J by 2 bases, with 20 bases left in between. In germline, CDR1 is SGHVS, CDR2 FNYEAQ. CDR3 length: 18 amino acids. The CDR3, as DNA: TGTGCCAGCAGCTTAGCGGGCGCGGGGAGGTCGATCCCCTACGAGCAGTACTTC. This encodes CASSLAGAGRSIPYEQYF.

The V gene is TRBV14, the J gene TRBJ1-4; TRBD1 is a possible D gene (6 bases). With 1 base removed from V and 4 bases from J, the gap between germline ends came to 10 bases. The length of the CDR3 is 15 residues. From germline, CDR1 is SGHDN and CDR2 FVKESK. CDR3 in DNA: TGTGCCAGCAGCCAAGGAGGGGGGGTTAATGAAAAACTGTTTTTT. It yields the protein CASSQGGGVNEKLFF.

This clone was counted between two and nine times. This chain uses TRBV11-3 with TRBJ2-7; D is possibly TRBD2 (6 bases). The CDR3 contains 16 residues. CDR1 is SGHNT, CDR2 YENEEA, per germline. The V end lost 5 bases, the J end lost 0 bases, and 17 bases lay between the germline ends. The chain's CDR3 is CASSAGGDAPSYEQYF. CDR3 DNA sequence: TGTGCCAGCAGCGCCGGCGGGGACGCTCCCTCCTACGAGCAGTACTTC. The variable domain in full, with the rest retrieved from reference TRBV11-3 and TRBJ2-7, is EAGVVQSPRYKIIEKKQPVAFWCNPISGHNTLYWYLQNLGQGPELLIRYENEEAVDDSQLPKDRFSAERLKGVDSTLKIQPAELGDSAVYLCASSAGGDAPSYEQYFGPGTRLTVT.

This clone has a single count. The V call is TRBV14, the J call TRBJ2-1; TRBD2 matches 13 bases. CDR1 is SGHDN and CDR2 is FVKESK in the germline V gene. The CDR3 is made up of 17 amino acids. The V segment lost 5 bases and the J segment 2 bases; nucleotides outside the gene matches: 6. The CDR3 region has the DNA TGTGCCAGCAGCTGGACTAGCGGGAGTCTGGCCTACAATGAGCAGTTCTTC. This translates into CASSWTSGSLAYNEQFF.